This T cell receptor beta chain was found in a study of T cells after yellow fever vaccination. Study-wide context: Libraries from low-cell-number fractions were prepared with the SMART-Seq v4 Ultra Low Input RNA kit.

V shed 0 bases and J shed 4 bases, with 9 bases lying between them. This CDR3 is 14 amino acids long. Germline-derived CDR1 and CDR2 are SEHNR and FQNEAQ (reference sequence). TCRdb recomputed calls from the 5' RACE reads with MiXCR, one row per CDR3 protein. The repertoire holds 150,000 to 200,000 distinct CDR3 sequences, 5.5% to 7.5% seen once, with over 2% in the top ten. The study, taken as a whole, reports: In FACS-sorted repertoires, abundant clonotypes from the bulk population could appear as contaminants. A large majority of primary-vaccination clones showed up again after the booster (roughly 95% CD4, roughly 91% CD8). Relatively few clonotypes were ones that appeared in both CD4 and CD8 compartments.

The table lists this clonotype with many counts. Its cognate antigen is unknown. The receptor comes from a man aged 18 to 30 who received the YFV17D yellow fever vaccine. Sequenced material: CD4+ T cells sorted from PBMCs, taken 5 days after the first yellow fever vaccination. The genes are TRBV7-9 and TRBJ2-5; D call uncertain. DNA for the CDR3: TGTGCCAGCAGCTTAGCGGCTACCAGAGAGACCCAGTACTTC. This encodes CASSLAATRETQYF.